This T cell receptor beta chain was observed in a study of T cell changes during pregnancy in multiple sclerosis. This clone was observed a single time. Method: immunoSEQ multiplex PCR; TCRdb's copy keeps in-frame clones and lacks some. The sample lists about 57,000 clones, approximately 90% occurring once. The CDR3 runs to 16 residues. The germline CDR1 and CDR2 sequences are MDHEN and SYDVKM. The V gene end was trimmed by 5 bases and the J gene end by 2 bases; junction bases not matched to a gene: 8. This sample comprised peripheral blood, obtained after pregnancy. The TCR comes from a female donor in good health, enrolled as a control in a pregnancy study. The chain recombines TRBV28 with TRBJ1-4, with 7 bases aligning to TRBD1. The CDR3 loop reads CASSPDRVETNEKLFF. CDR3 DNA: TGTGCCAGCAGTCCCGACAGGGTAGAGACTAATGAAAAACTGTTTTTT.